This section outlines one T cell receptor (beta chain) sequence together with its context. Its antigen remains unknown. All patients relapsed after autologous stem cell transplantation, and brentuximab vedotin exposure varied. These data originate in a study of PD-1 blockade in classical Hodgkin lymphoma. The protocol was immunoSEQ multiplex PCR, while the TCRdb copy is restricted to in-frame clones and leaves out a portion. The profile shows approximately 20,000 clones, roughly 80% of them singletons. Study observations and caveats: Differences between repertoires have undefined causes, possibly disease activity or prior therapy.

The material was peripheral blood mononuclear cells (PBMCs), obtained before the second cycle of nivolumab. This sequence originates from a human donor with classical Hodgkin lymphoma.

The CDR3, as DNA: TGTGCCAGCTTGTCAGGGGGGATGAACACTGAAGCTTTCTTT. This translates into CASLSGGMNTEAFF. The chain recombines TRBV6-6 with TRBJ1-1; 7 bases are a match to TRBD1. Unmatched junction bases numbered 6, after V lost 8 bases and J lost 0 bases. CDR3 size: 14 residues. Germline CDR1 reads MNHNY; CDR2 reads SVGAGI (reference sequence).